One sample yielded the 20 T cell receptor beta chains listed below, sequenced in a study of cytomegalovirus exposure and HLA in healthy donors. The PCR was carried out with 60 Vbeta primers and 13 Jbeta primers. Produced via immunoSEQ multiplex PCR; TCRdb's table is partial and in-frame only. The table lists 100,000 or so clones, about four fifths of them singletons. The sample comprised PBMCs. All receptors derive from a man between 18 and 35 years old in good health and CMV-seronegative.

The chain employs TRBV19 and TRBJ1-1, with D unresolved. Germline V gene lookup returns CDR1 LNHDA and CDR2 SQIVND (reference sequence). V lost 6 bases and J 4 bases, leaving 6 bases between the germline ends. This CDR3 has 11 amino acids. CDR3 sequence reads: CASRQFTEAFF. CDR3 nucleotides: TGTGCCAGTAGACAGTTCACTGAAGCTTTCTTT.

The CDR3 loop is CASSGGRGAFF. In DNA, the CDR3 is TGTGCCAGCAGCGGGGGGCGCGGAGCTTTCTTT. The chain employs TRBV9 and TRBJ1-1; weak D call: TRBD1 (6 bases). Trimming stripped 3 bases from V and 10 bases from J, with 10 bases between. Germline CDR1 is SGDLS and CDR2 is YYNGEE. The CDR3 length is 11 residues.

The V call is TRBV5-1, the J call TRBJ1-3; 8 nucleotides line up with TRBD1. The V gene's germline CDR1 is SGHRS and CDR2 YFSETQ. Germline trimming cut 4 bases from V and 0 bases from J; bases unmatched to any gene: 6. The CDR3 totals 16 residues. The CDR3 sequence is CASSPRDRPSGNTIYF. In DNA, the CDR3 is TGCGCCAGCAGCCCCCGGGACAGGCCCTCTGGAAACACCATATATTTT.

J is TRBJ1-2 and V is TRBV15; D may be TRBD1 (5 bases). Trimming stripped 0 bases from V and 7 bases from J, with 15 bases between. The CDR3 contains 15 residues. Germline lookup yields CDR1 LNHNV and CDR2 YYDKDF (reference sequence). The CDR3 DNA reads as TGTGCCACCAGCAGAGATCTCGGGGGGAGGGGTGGCTACACCTTC. Amino acids: CATSRDLGGRGGYTF.

The chain carries TRBV7-8 and TRBJ2-1; TRBD2 agrees at 7 bases. J gave up 2 bases and V 2 bases, and 3 bases lay outside the gene matches. This CDR3 comprises 15 residues. Germline loops: CDR1 SGHVS, CDR2 FQNEAQ. Here the CDR3 DNA reads TGTGCCAGCAGCTTATCTAGCGGAACCTACAATGAGCAGTTCTTC. Translating it yields CASSLSSGTYNEQFF.

J is TRBJ2-2 and V is TRBV19, with D possibly matching TRBD1 (5 bases). CDR3 length: 14 amino acids. V dropped 3 bases and J dropped 7 bases, with 12 bases sitting between them. In germline, CDR1 is LNHDA, CDR2 SQIVND (reference sequence). CDR3 nucleotides: TGTGCCAGTAGTATTCTCAGGGCGTACGGGGAGCTGTTTTTT. Translation: CASSILRAYGELFF.

In the case of this clone: At the DNA level, this CDR3 is encoded by other sequences in the same sample as well. The J gene is TRBJ1-2, the V gene TRBV9; TRBD1 might be the D (5 bases). CDR1 and CDR2 from the germline V gene are SGDLS and YYNGEE. V dropped 0 bases and J dropped 5 bases, with 20 bases sitting between them. This CDR3 comprises 17 residues. The CDR3 region is CASSVEVGGLGNYGYTF. In DNA form, the CDR3 reads TGTGCCAGCAGCGTAGAAGTGGGGGGACTGGGAAATTATGGCTACACCTTC.

The chain recombines TRBV7-9 with TRBJ2-1, with D perhaps matching TRBD2 (5 bases). The V gene's germline CDR1 is SEHNR and CDR2 FQNEAQ (reference sequence). V was cut by 1 base and J by 6 bases, with 13 bases left in between. CDR3 size: 15 residues. The CDR3 DNA reads TGTGCCAGCAGCTTAGGAGCGGCACGCACCAATGAGCAGTTCTTC. This translates into CASSLGAARTNEQFF.

The J gene is TRBJ2-5, the V gene TRBV5-4, with D possibly TRBD1 on 5 matching bases. CDR1 SGHNT and CDR2 YYREEE come from the germline V gene (reference sequence). V was trimmed by 2 bases and J by 5 bases, leaving 16 bases between them. This CDR3 is 15 amino acids long. In nucleotides, the CDR3 is TGTGCCAGCAGCTTTGACAGATCGGGTGGGGAGACCCAGTACTTC. Its translation is CASSFDRSGGETQYF.

In DNA, the CDR3 is TGTGCCAGCAGTTTAGGAGGGGACAGGGTGGCCTACGAGCAGTACTTC. It yields the protein CASSLGGDRVAYEQYF. This rearrangement joins TRBV28 to TRBJ2-5; 9 nucleotides align to TRBD1. Judging by the DNA end, TRBJ2-7 fits better; the J call may be wrong. The CDR3 has 16 residues. CDR1 and CDR2 (germline): MDHEN, SYDVKM.

The chain combines TRBV19 with TRBJ1-5, with D uncertain. The germline gives CDR1 LNHDA, CDR2 SQIVND (reference sequence). This CDR3 region has 11 residues. Deletions cut 8 bases from V and 1 base from J, with 3 bases between. CDR3 protein: CASGSNQPQHF. The CDR3 region has the DNA TGTGCCAGTGGCAGCAATCAGCCCCAGCATTTT.

The rearrangement links TRBV30 to TRBJ2-7, with 8 bases matching TRBD1. This CDR3 region has 16 residues. Germline V gene sequence: CDR1 GTSNPN, CDR2 SVGIG (reference sequence). With V trimmed by 8 bases and J by 1 base, 16 bases remained unmatched. Here the CDR3 reads CATAGSVGDRSYEQYF. The CDR3 coding sequence is TGTGCCACCGCGGGGTCAGTTGGGGACAGGTCCTACGAGCAGTACTTC. Using reference TRBV30 and TRBJ2-7 for the parts outside the CDR3, the full variable domain is SQTIHQWPATLVQPVGSPLSLECTVEGTSNPNLYWYRQAAGRGLQLLFYSVGIGQISSEVPQNLSASRPQDRQFILSSKKLLLSDSGFYLCATAGSVGDRSYEQYFGPGTRLTVT.

This rearrangement joins TRBV28 to TRBJ1-1; D uncertain. V shed 5 bases and J shed 3 bases, with 16 bases lying between them. The CDR3 totals 15 residues. Per the germline V gene, CDR1 is MDHEN and CDR2 is SYDVKM. CDR3 amino acids: CASSPRTGRDTEAFF. For the CDR3, the DNA is TGTGCCAGCAGTCCGAGGACGGGGAGGGACACTGAAGCTTTCTTT. The full variable domain, completed using reference TRBV28 and TRBJ1-1, is DVKVTQSSRYLVKRTGEKVFLECVQDMDHENMFWYRQDPGLGLRLIYFSYDVKMKEKGDIPEGYSVSREKKERFSLILESASTNQTSMYLCASSPRTGRDTEAFFGQGTRLTVV.

V and J are TRBV6-5 and TRBJ1-5; TRBD1 is a possible D gene (6 bases). V gave up 6 bases and J gave up 4 bases, with 16 bases separating them. Germline CDR1 is MNHEY and CDR2 is SVGAGI. The CDR3 is 15 residues long. CDR3 loop: CASSPGRGANQPQHF. The CDR3 DNA is TGTGCCAGCAGCCCGGGACGGGGGGCGAATCAGCCCCAGCATTTT.

The rearrangement uses TRBV9 and TRBJ1-3; D is undetermined. Germline V gives CDR1 SGDLS, CDR2 YYNGEE. V lost 0 bases, J lost 2 bases, and 9 bases lay in between. The CDR3 runs to 15 residues. The CDR3 DNA follows: TGTGCCAGCAGCGTAGAGGCGGCCCCTGGAAACACCATATATTTT. Protein product: CASSVEAAPGNTIYF.

The chain employs TRBV30 and TRBJ1-1; TRBD1 might be the D (5 bases). The V end lost 0 bases, the J end lost 7 bases, and 9 bases lay between the germline ends. CDR1 GTSNPN and CDR2 SVGIG come from the germline V gene (reference sequence). CDR3 length: 12 residues. DNA for the CDR3: TGTGCCTGGAGTGTCAGGGCAGTTGAAGCTTTCTTT. Amino acids: CAWSVRAVEAFF.

The rearrangement uses TRBV27 and TRBJ2-1; TRBD2 agrees at 11 bases. The CDR3 has 13 residues. CDR1 and CDR2 (germline): MNHEY, SMNVEV (reference sequence). The trim removed 6 bases at V and 9 bases at J, leaving 4 bases unmatched. The chain's CDR3 is CASSLTSGSEQFF. CDR3 DNA sequence: TGTGCCAGCAGCCTTACTAGCGGGAGTGAGCAGTTCTTC.

The gene calls are TRBV4-3 and TRBJ1-1; 8 positions match TRBD1. CDR1 is LGHNA and CDR2 is YSLEER in the germline V gene. The V segment lost 0 bases and the J segment 4 bases; nucleotides outside the gene matches: 4. The CDR3 is 15 amino acids. The CDR3 DNA reads as TGCGCCAGCAGCCAAGACCCAGGGACAGGCACTGAAGCTTTCTTT. This encodes CASSQDPGTGTEAFF.

This clone was seen more than once but under ten times. The rearrangement uses TRBV4-1 and TRBJ2-1; 7 nucleotides align to TRBD2. This CDR3 region has 14 residues. V gave up 0 bases and J gave up 9 bases; unmatched junction bases: 5. From germline, CDR1 is MGHRA and CDR2 YSYEKL. The DNA for the CDR3 is TGCGCCAGCAGCCAAGATTACGGGGGGTTTGAGCAGTTCTTC. It yields the protein CASSQDYGGFEQFF.

This rearrangement joins TRBV27 to TRBJ2-1; TRBD2 matches 9 bases. J lost 8 bases, V lost 2 bases, and 7 bases had no gene match. Germline V gives CDR1 MNHEY, CDR2 SMNVEV (reference sequence). The CDR3 sequence is 15 residues long. CDR3 in DNA: TGTGCCAGCAGTTTACGCGGACTAGCGTCGGATGAGCAGTTCTTC. Amino acids: CASSLRGLASDEQFF.